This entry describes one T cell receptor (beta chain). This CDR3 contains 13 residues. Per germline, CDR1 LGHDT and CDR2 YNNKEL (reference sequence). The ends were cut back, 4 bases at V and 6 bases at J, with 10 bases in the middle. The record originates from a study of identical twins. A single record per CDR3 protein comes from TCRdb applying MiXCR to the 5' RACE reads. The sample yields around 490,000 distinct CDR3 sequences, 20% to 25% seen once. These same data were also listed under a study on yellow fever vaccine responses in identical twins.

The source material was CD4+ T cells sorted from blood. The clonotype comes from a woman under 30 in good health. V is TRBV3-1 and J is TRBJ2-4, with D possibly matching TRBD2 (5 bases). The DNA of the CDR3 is TGTGCCAGCAGCCCGGACCGGGGAAACATTCAGTACTTC. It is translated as CASSPDRGNIQYF.